These 22 T cell receptor beta chains were all obtained from the same sample, sequenced in a study of T cells in Graves' hyperthyroidism and ophthalmopathy. It was RNA transcripts that yielded the amplified TCR beta CDR3 regions. RT-PCR in the first round (using the HTBI primer set) targeted the TCR CDR3. Each CDR3 protein is one row after TCRdb ran MiXCR on the multiplex PCR reads. The sample has 530,000 or so distinct CDR3 sequences, 46% seen once; the top ten hold about 8.3%. The sequenced sample was peripheral blood or thyroid tissue (not recorded which). The receptors were sampled from a woman younger than 30 with Graves' hyperthyroidism.

This chain links TRBV4-3 with TRBJ2-2, with TRBD1 matching over 10 bases. The CDR3 totals 19 residues. The germline gives CDR1 LGHNA, CDR2 YSLEER. V shed 0 bases and J 4 bases; nucleotides not matched to a gene: 11. CDR3 in amino acids: CASSQDRTGGLRGTGELFF. The CDR3 bases are TGCGCCAGCAGCCAAGATCGGACAGGGGGGCTACGGGGCACCGGGGAGCTGTTTTTT.

This clonotype has only a few counts. The chain uses TRBV4-1 and TRBJ2-2, with TRBD2 matching over 9 bases. The CDR3 totals 19 residues. The V and J ends lost 1 base and 7 bases, in that order; junction bases with no gene match: 16. The germline V gene encodes CDR1 MGHRA and CDR2 YSYEKL. The CDR3 DNA reads as TGCGCCAGCAGCCAAGTCCTACGCGGGAGGGCGATTTTTGGCGGGGAGCTGTTTTTT. Translating gives CASSQVLRGRAIFGGELFF.

In this sample, this clonotype turned up a few times. The chain combines TRBV7-9 with TRBJ1-2, with TRBD1 matching 9 bases. The CDR3 is 16 residues long. The V and J ends lost 6 bases and 5 bases, in that order; junction bases with no gene match: 13. Germline CDR1 and CDR2: SEHNR and FQNEAQ (reference sequence). The CDR3 loop reads CASRPLTGTGYYGYTF. DNA for the CDR3: TGTGCCAGCAGACCACTCACCGGGACAGGGTATTATGGCTACACCTTC.

In this sample, this clonotype turned up many times. The rearrangement uses TRBV7-2 and TRBJ2-5, with a weak D call TRBD2 (6 bases). This CDR3 has 16 residues. Germline V lookup: CDR1 SGHTA, CDR2 FQGNSA. V dropped 1 base and J dropped 2 bases, with 14 bases sitting between them. CDR3 DNA: TGTGCCAGCAGCTTAGAGGAAGGGAGGCGGCAAGAGACCCAGTACTTC. Protein: CASSLEEGRRQETQYF.

This chain connects TRBV12-3 or TRBV12-4 to TRBJ1-5, with 9 positions matching TRBD1. The CDR3 totals 15 residues. V shed 5 bases and J 11 bases; nucleotides not matched to a gene: 13. The CDR3 region has the DNA TGTGCCAGCAGTCCCGGGACAGGGTACCAAGAGACCCAGCATTTT. The encoded protein is CASSPGTGYQETQHF.

The V call is TRBV29-1, the J call TRBJ1-5, with D unclear. V was clipped by 6 bases and J by 4 bases, with 16 bases between them. Per the germline V gene, CDR1 is SQVTM and CDR2 is ANQGSEA. The CDR3 sequence is 14 residues long. The CDR3 reads CSVSSLFPNQPQHF. The CDR3 DNA sequence: TGCAGCGTGAGCAGTTTATTCCCGAATCAGCCCCAGCATTTT.

This clonotype was seen repeatedly, ten times or more. This chain links TRBV5-4 with TRBJ1-2, with 10 bases identical to TRBD1. There are 15 residues in the CDR3. Germline CDR1 SGHNT, CDR2 YYREEE (reference sequence). J gave up 5 bases and V 4 bases, and 8 bases lay outside the gene matches. The CDR3: CASSLRQGAEYGYTF. The DNA for the CDR3 is TGTGCCAGCAGCCTAAGACAGGGGGCGGAGTATGGCTACACCTTC.

This clonotype was detected ten times or more. V and J are TRBV2 and TRBJ1-6; 8 bases line up with TRBD1. J lost 9 bases, V lost 4 bases, and 8 bases had no gene match. Germline loops: CDR1 SNHLY, CDR2 FYNNEI. CDR3 length equals 15 residues. CDR3 residues: CASSARTGLFSPLHF. The CDR3 bases are TGTGCCAGCAGTGCCCGGACAGGGTTGTTTTCACCCCTCCACTTT.

The chain combines TRBV7-2 with TRBJ2-3; tentatively, D is TRBD2 (6 bases). Trimming stripped 5 bases from V and 1 base from J, with 16 bases between. The germline V gene has CDR1 SGHTA and CDR2 FQGNSA. This CDR3 contains 16 residues. As DNA, the CDR3 is TGTGCCAGCAGCCTATTGTTTTCTAGCGGCACAGATACGCAGTATTTT. As protein: CASSLLFSSGTDTQYF.

The V and J genes are TRBV7-2 and TRBJ1-5; perhaps TRBD1 as D (5 bases). In germline, CDR1 is SGHTA, CDR2 FQGNSA. V was trimmed by 2 bases and J by 11 bases, leaving 13 bases between them. The CDR3 runs to 13 residues. As DNA, the CDR3 is TGTGCCAGCAGCTTAATAGGGGACGAGACCCAGCATTTT. Its protein is CASSLIGDETQHF.

As regards this clonotype: Because the CDR3's place on the DNA is in doubt, the DNA is left out and the CDR3 is given as listed by TCRdb. The chain combines TRBV7-9 with TRBJ2-7; the D call TRBD2 from the table was never checked on the DNA. The CDR3 length is 19 residues, termini included. Looked up from germline, CDR1 is SEHNR and CDR2 is FQNEAQ (reference sequence). The chain's CDR3 is CASSFYICSATSGSYEQYF.

The V and J genes are TRBV19 and TRBJ1-5; TRBD1 is a possible D gene (5 bases). The CDR3 is made up of 14 amino acids. The V gene lost 1 base and the J gene lost 6 bases, with 10 bases spanning the gap. Germline V gives CDR1 LNHDA, CDR2 SQIVND (reference sequence). The CDR3 DNA sequence: TGTGCCAGTAGTATAGGAGAGGGGCGTCAGCCCCAGCATTTT. This encodes CASSIGEGRQPQHF.

This clonotype has just a few counts. The chain couples TRBV3-1 to TRBJ1-4, with D unclear. CDR1 and CDR2 (germline): LGHDT, YNNKEL (reference sequence). Trimming pared 9 bases from V and 1 base from J, leaving 6 bases between. This CDR3 is built from 12 residues. The CDR3 nucleotides are TGTGCCAGTACACAAACTAATGAAAAACTGTTTTTT. This gives the protein CASTQTNEKLFF. Filled out from reference TRBV3-1 and TRBJ1-4, the complete variable domain reads DTAVSQTPKYLVTQMGNDKSIKCEQNLGHDTMYWYKQDSKKFLKIMFSYNNKELIINETVPNRFSPKSPDKAHLNLHINSLELGDSAVYFCASTQTNEKLFFGSGTQLSVL.

This clonotype was detected ten times or more. This chain links TRBV6-1 with TRBJ1-2, with D unresolved. The CDR3 loop spans 12 amino acids. Germline lookup yields CDR1 MNHNS and CDR2 SASEGT. The V and J ends lost 4 bases and 8 bases respectively, with 11 bases between them. The CDR3: CASSVGLGGYTF. The CDR3 DNA reads as TGTGCCAGCAGTGTCGGGTTAGGGGGCTACACCTTC.

This clonotype was seen more than once but under ten times. The chain links TRBV29-1 to TRBJ2-7; D perhaps matches TRBD2 (5 bases). Trimming cost V 6 bases and J 3 bases, with 15 bases left between them. Germline loops: CDR1 SQVTM, CDR2 ANQGSEA. The CDR3 runs 13 residues. CDR3 nucleotides: TGCAGCGTAGCAGAGGACTCTTACTACGAGCAGTACTTC. It specifies CSVAEDSYYEQYF.

This clonotype was seen just once. This may be a read error: a much more frequent sequence differs by one nucleotide. The V and J genes are TRBV2 and TRBJ2-7, with TRBD1 as a possible D gene (5 bases). Trimming left V 11 bases short and J 0 bases short, with 14 bases between. Germline V lookup: CDR1 SNHLY, CDR2 FYNNEI. The CDR3 is made up of 13 amino acids. CDR3 in amino acids: CAARTGHSYEQYF. The DNA for the CDR3 is TGTGCCGCTAGAACAGGTCACTCCTACGAGCAGTACTTC.

This clonotype was seen repeatedly, ten times or more. The chain employs TRBV6-5 and TRBJ1-2; 10 bases match TRBD1. The CDR3 has 16 amino acids. Germline CDR1 reads MNHEY; CDR2 reads SVGAGI. Trimming at V came to 6 bases and at J to 1 base, leaving 8 bases not matched to a gene. Here the CDR3 reads CASSPDRGADNYGYTF. CDR3 sequence (DNA): TGTGCCAGCAGCCCGGACAGGGGGGCGGATAACTATGGCTACACCTTC.

This clonotype was observed many times. The rearrangement joins TRBV9 to TRBJ1-1; maybe TRBD1 (5 bases). The CDR3 runs 15 residues. Germline CDR1 and CDR2: SGDLS and YYNGEE. V was trimmed by 0 bases and J by 5 bases, leaving 14 bases between them. For the CDR3, the DNA is TGTGCCAGCAGCGTAGACGGTCAGGGCTTTACTGAAGCTTTCTTT. Translating gives CASSVDGQGFTEAFF.

This clonotype was observed at least ten times. V is TRBV2 and J is TRBJ1-2; a possible D gene is TRBD1 (6 bases). The CDR3 extends over 11 amino acids. Trimming cost V 10 bases and J 2 bases, with 8 bases left between them. Germline lookup yields CDR1 SNHLY and CDR2 FYNNEI. Here the CDR3 reads CATQGNYGYTF. In DNA, the CDR3 is TGTGCCACCCAGGGGAACTATGGCTACACCTTC.

Of note for this clonotype: The CDR3 does not end in the conserved phenylalanine or tryptophan, so this is likely a read error. It is unclear where the CDR3 begins or ends on the DNA, so no DNA is shown, and the CDR3 is as TCRdb lists it. The chain recombines TRBV29-1 with TRBJ2-3; the table's D call, TRBD1, was not checked against the DNA. Germline V gene lookup returns CDR1 SQVTM and CDR2 ANQGSEA. The CDR3 has 15 amino acids, counting both end residues. The chain's CDR3 is CSASGTGFHRYAVRV.

Ten or more counts support this clonotype. The chain combines TRBV12-3 or TRBV12-4 with TRBJ2-5, with D perhaps TRBD2 (6 bases). CDR3 length: 13 amino acids. V lost 3 bases, J lost 4 bases, and 9 bases lay in between. This chain's CDR3 is CASSFMGGETQYF. The CDR3 nucleotides read TGTGCCAGCAGTTTTATGGGGGGAGAGACCCAGTACTTC.

Regarding this clonotype: A much larger clone differs by one base, so this may be a read error. The chain combines TRBV6-1 with TRBJ2-7, with 7 bases matching TRBD2. TRBJ2-1 matches the DNA end more closely, so the J call is doubtful. Germline CDR1 reads MNHNS; CDR2 reads SASEGT. This CDR3 contains 16 residues. DNA for the CDR3: TGTGCCAGCAGTGCTGGTCTAGCGGTTCTCCTCTACGAGCAGTTCTTC. Translation: CASSAGLAVLLYEQFF.